These 19 T cell receptor beta chains originate from one sample sequenced in a study of T cell responses to AZD1222 COVID-19 vaccine (dated by TCRdb to the early 2020s). Library creation used the immunoSEQ multiplex PCR assay. TCRdb carries this immuneACCESS record with in-frame sequences only. Its versions omit some clonotypes, under half of them owing to an unresolved V gene in the studies checked, with the rest unexplained. The sample profile shows roughly 100,000 clones; under 95% of them were found once. Roughly 1.1% of the sample belongs to the ten largest clones. Per the publication, the time point label means: baseline before first vaccination. Source: peripheral blood, taken on day 0 of AZD1222 vaccination. The origin of the receptors is an adult in good health.

The chain recombines TRBV5-6 with TRBJ2-1; the match to TRBD2 covers 7 bases. V lost 3 bases, J lost 2 bases, and 8 bases stayed unmatched. The CDR3 runs to 16 residues. Germline values: CDR1 SGHDT, CDR2 YYEEEE. Here the CDR3 DNA reads TGTGCCAGCAGCTCCTTACTAGCGCGCACCTACAATGAGCAGTTCTTC. As protein: CASSSLLARTYNEQFF.

This chain links TRBV6-2 or TRBV6-3 with TRBJ1-5; tentatively, D is TRBD1 (5 bases). CDR3 size: 16 residues. Between the trimmed V and J ends, which lost 2 bases and 6 bases, there was a span of 17 bases. The V gene's germline CDR1 is MNHEY and CDR2 SVGEGT. The CDR3 loop reads CASSYREQGGIQPQHF. CDR3 bases: TGTGCCAGCAGTTACCGGGAGCAGGGCGGGATTCAGCCCCAGCATTTT.

V gene TRBV7-8 combines with J gene TRBJ2-1, with D uncertain. V was trimmed by 5 bases and J by 7 bases, leaving 12 bases between them. From germline, CDR1 is SGHVS and CDR2 FQNEAQ. There are 13 residues in the CDR3. DNA of the CDR3: TGTGCCAGCAGCAAGTCAGGATTGAATGAGCAGTTCTTC. Amino acids: CASSKSGLNEQFF.

This clone was seen only once. V is TRBV7-2 and J is TRBJ1-2; D is uncertain. The germline gives CDR1 SGHTA, CDR2 FQGNSA. V lost 5 bases, J lost 0 bases, and 10 bases lay in between. CDR3 length: 14 residues. The CDR3 loop is CASSNTQTNYGYTF. In DNA, the CDR3 is TGTGCCAGCAGCAATACACAAACTAACTATGGCTACACCTTC.

This clone has just one count. The rearrangement joins TRBV14 to TRBJ2-7; D might be TRBD1 (6 bases). The ends were cut back, 0 bases at V and 0 bases at J, with 9 bases in the middle. The germline gives CDR1 SGHDN, CDR2 FVKESK. The CDR3 runs 15 residues. CDR3 DNA: TGTGCCAGCAGCCAAGAACAGGGTGGCTCCTACGAGCAGTACTTC. Amino acid sequence: CASSQEQGGSYEQYF. Complete variable domain (other parts from reference TRBV14 and TRBJ2-7): EAGVTQFPSHSVIEKGQTVTLRCDPISGHDNLYWYRRVMGKEIKFLLHFVKESKQDESGMPNNRFLAERTGGTYSTLKVQPAELEDSGVYFCASSQEQGGSYEQYFGPGTRLTVT.

V usage is TRBV7-6 and J usage is TRBJ1-3, with D uncertain. V lost 5 bases and J 0 bases, leaving 8 bases between the germline ends. This CDR3 is 14 amino acids long. Germline CDR1 SGHVS, CDR2 FNYEAQ. CDR3 in DNA: TGTGCCAGCAGCGACGTATACTCTGGAAACACCATATATTTT. It translates to CASSDVYSGNTIYF.

The rearrangement joins TRBV30 to TRBJ1-1, with D hard to call. Germline V gene data show CDR1 as GTSNPN and CDR2 as SVGIG (reference sequence). V was cut by 3 bases and J by 3 bases, with 8 bases left in between. The CDR3 covers 12 residues. For the CDR3, the DNA is TGTGCCTGGAGCGGGAGCGACACTGAAGCTTTCTTT. Protein sequence: CAWSGSDTEAFF.

The CDR3 region has the DNA TGTGCCACCAGCAGAGAAGGGACAGGGGGCTCTGGCAATCAGCCCCAGCATTTT. Translation gives CATSREGTGGSGNQPQHF. The chain couples TRBV15 to TRBJ1-5; TRBD1 matches 12 bases. Germline lookup yields CDR1 LNHNV and CDR2 YYDKDF (reference sequence). The CDR3 runs to 18 residues. The ends lost 0 bases at V and 2 bases at J; junction bases unmatched: 5.

The rearrangement joins TRBV13 to TRBJ2-5; D is ambiguous. CDR1 and CDR2 (germline): PRHDT, FYEKMQ (reference sequence). The germline V and J ends were trimmed by 4 bases and 2 bases, with 8 bases remaining between them. The CDR3 runs 13 residues. CDR3 nucleotide sequence: TGTGCCAGCAGCTACAGCGAGCAAGAGACCCAGTACTTC. It yields the protein CASSYSEQETQYF.

The J gene is TRBJ1-6, the V gene TRBV6-4, with TRBD1 matching over 9 bases. CDR3 size: 14 residues. With 0 bases clipped from V and 9 bases from J, the junction kept 0 bases outside the gene matches. Germline V gene data show CDR1 as MRHNA and CDR2 as SNTAGT. The CDR3 region is CASSDSTGGSPLHF. The CDR3 DNA reads TGTGCCAGCAGTGACTCGACAGGGGGTTCACCCCTCCACTTT.

In this sample, this clone turned up a few times. J is TRBJ1-1 and V is TRBV18; 7 bases map to TRBD1. Germline V gene lookup returns CDR1 KGHSH and CDR2 LQKENI. The junction had 6 bases not matched to a gene; V was cut back by 1 base and J by 4 bases. This CDR3 region has 15 residues. CDR3 coding DNA: TGTGCCAGCTCACCACGGCCGGACAGGCTCACTGAAGCTTTCTTT. Translating gives CASSPRPDRLTEAFF.

The chain links TRBV19 to TRBJ2-1, with 8 bases identical to TRBD1. Germline loops: CDR1 LNHDA, CDR2 SQIVND (reference sequence). This CDR3 is 16 amino acids long. V was clipped by 7 bases and J by 7 bases; unmatched bases: 15. DNA of the CDR3: TGTGCCAGTACCTCCACCGGGACAGGTTACCCAAATGAGCAGTTCTTC. Protein product: CASTSTGTGYPNEQFF. Full variable domain (remainder filled in from reference TRBV19 and TRBJ2-1): DGGITQSPKYLFRKEGQNVTLSCEQNLNHDAMYWYRQDPGQGLRLIYYSQIVNDFQKGDIAEGYSVSREKKESFPLTVTSAQKNPTAFYLCASTSTGTGYPNEQFFGPGTRLTVL.

This clone has a single count. The J gene is TRBJ2-3, the V gene TRBV30; D gene uncertain. Germline CDR1 and CDR2: GTSNPN and SVGIG (reference sequence). V dropped 3 bases and J dropped 4 bases, with 11 bases sitting between them. The CDR3 sequence is 13 residues long. The CDR3 nucleotides read TGTGCCTGGAGCACAACCTCCCCAGATACGCAGTATTTT. Translation: CAWSTTSPDTQYF.

This sequence joins TRBV7-6 and TRBJ2-2; 7 bases align to TRBD1. V trimming: 4 bases; J trimming: 5 bases; junction bases outside the gene matches: 10. Germline V CDR1 and CDR2: SGHVS, FNYEAQ. The CDR3 loop spans 16 amino acids. CDR3 residues: CASSWPRGRKTGELFF. CDR3 sequence (DNA): TGTGCCAGCAGCTGGCCAAGGGGGCGAAAAACCGGGGAGCTGTTTTTT.

This clone was seen just once. The chain has TRBV5-8 and TRBJ1-4; no reliable D call. In germline, CDR1 is SGHTS, CDR2 YDEGEE. V was clipped by 0 bases and J by 3 bases, with 9 bases between them. The CDR3 totals 15 residues. The CDR3: CASSLGFGANEKLFF. CDR3 nucleotide sequence: TGTGCCAGCAGCTTGGGATTCGGAGCTAATGAAAAACTGTTTTTT.

Only a few counts were recorded for this clone. CDR3 coding DNA: TGCGCCAGCAGCACCCGGGGTAGCGGGACCCCCGGGGAGCAGTACTTC. It codes for CASSTRGSGTPGEQYF. The chain combines TRBV5-1 with TRBJ2-7; TRBD2 aligns across 8 bases. V shed 4 bases, J shed 7 bases, and the junction held 16 bases outside the gene matches. CDR1 is SGHRS and CDR2 is YFSETQ in the germline V gene. The CDR3 spans 16 residues.

The chain couples TRBV19 to TRBJ2-5; 11 positions agree with TRBD2. Losses at the gene ends were 6 bases for V and 7 bases for J; bases not matched to a gene: 7. The CDR3 is made up of 14 amino acids. From germline, CDR1 is LNHDA and CDR2 SQIVND (reference sequence). The CDR3 DNA follows: TGTGCCAGTAGCCTTAGCGGGGGGGCAGGGACCCAGTACTTC. It yields the protein CASSLSGGAGTQYF.

The chain is built from TRBV7-8 and TRBJ2-1, with TRBD2 identical over 12 bases. The V and J ends lost 5 bases and 7 bases, in that order; junction bases with no gene match: 9. This CDR3 is 16 amino acids long. Germline CDR1 SGHVS, CDR2 FQNEAQ. The CDR3 DNA is TGTGCCAGCAGCCGACTAGCGGGAGATGTTTTTAATGAGCAGTTCTTC. It yields the protein CASSRLAGDVFNEQFF.

V usage is TRBV7-6 and J usage is TRBJ2-1, with no clear D. The V gene lost 2 bases and the J gene lost 6 bases, with 5 bases spanning the gap. The germline V gene encodes CDR1 SGHVS and CDR2 FNYEAQ. The CDR3 totals 12 residues. Here the CDR3 reads CASSLSSNEQFF. As DNA, the CDR3 is TGTGCCAGCAGCTTATCTAGCAATGAGCAGTTCTTC. Combining the CDR3 with reference TRBV7-6 and TRBJ2-1 gives the whole variable domain GAGVSQSPRYKVTKRGQDVALRCDPISGHVSLYWYRQALGQGPEFLTYFNYEAQQDKSGLPNDRFSAERPEGSISTLTIQRTEQRDSAMYRCASSLSSNEQFFGPGTRLTVL.